Listed here are 2 T cell receptor beta chains from one sample, sequenced in a study of OX40 agonist ivuxolimab in advanced cancers. Clones were read by immunoSEQ multiplex PCR, and TCRdb kept only the in-frame ones, dropping some. The sample consists of about 82,000 clones, around 88% of them appearing once. Sequences were derived from CD4+ or CD8+ T cells sorted from blood, sampled in a trial of the OX40 agonist ivuxolimab. These receptors were taken from an adult with an advanced solid tumor such as melanoma, head and neck, liver or kidney cancer.

This chain connects TRBV4-1 to TRBJ2-7; perhaps TRBD2 as D (5 bases). CDR1 is MGHRA and CDR2 is YSYEKL in the germline V gene. The CDR3 covers 12 residues. Trimming removed 3 bases from V and 5 bases from J, with 8 bases in between. The CDR3 nucleotides are TGCGCCAGCAGCCACGATAGCGACGAGCAGTACTTC. Protein product: CASSHDSDEQYF.

The chain links TRBV6-1 to TRBJ2-2; D is undetermined. This CDR3 has 14 residues. The V gene's germline CDR1 is MNHNS and CDR2 SASEGT. Deletions cut 7 bases from V and 1 base from J, with 10 bases between. The CDR3 loop is CASTAVLNTGELFF. DNA of the CDR3: TGTGCCAGCACGGCGGTGCTGAACACCGGGGAGCTGTTTTTT.